This T cell receptor beta chain was captured in a study of blood T cells in healthy people across ages. The CDR3 consists of 12 residues. Trimming took off 4 bases at V and 2 bases at J, with 9 bases between the two ends. Germline values: CDR1 SQVTM, CDR2 ANQGSEA. This clonotype has a count of ten or more. Primers used in a second PCR of about 6 to 11 cycles were a sample-barcoded 5' primer and a J-beta primer mix. TCRdb analysed the 5' RACE reads with MiXCR anew, one entry per CDR3 protein. The repertoire includes 800,000 to 950,000 distinct CDR3 sequences, around 29% of them detected once, and 10% sits in the top ten. In addition, the sample was reused for a study of T cells of mothers and their children.

V and J are TRBV29-1 and TRBJ2-7, with a weak D call TRBD1 (5 bases). The sample taken for sequencing was blood. This clonotype originated in a middle-aged woman in good health. CDR3 sequence reads: CSVADSTYEQYF. CDR3 nucleotides: TGCAGCGTTGCTGACAGCACCTACGAGCAGTACTTC.